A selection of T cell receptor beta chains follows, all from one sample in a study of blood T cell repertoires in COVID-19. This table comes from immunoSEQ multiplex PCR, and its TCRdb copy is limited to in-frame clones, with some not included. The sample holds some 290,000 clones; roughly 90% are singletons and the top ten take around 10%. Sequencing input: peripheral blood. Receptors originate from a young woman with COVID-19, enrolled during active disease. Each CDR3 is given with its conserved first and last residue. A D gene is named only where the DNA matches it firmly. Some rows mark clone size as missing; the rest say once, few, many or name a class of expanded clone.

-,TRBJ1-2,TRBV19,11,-,TGTGCCAGTAGTCCGGGGGTCGGCTACACCTTC,CASSPGVGYTF
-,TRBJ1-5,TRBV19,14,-,TGTGCCAGTAGTATCGGCCGGTCGGGGCAGCCCCAGCATTTT,CASSIGRSGQPQHF
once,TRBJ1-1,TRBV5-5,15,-,TGTGCCAGCAGCTTGGAGTTTGCGGGTAGAACTGAAGCTTTCTTT,CASSLEFAGRTEAFF
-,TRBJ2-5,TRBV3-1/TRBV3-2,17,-,TGTGCCAGCAGGGGGGGAAACTCCGGACTGTACCAAGAGACCCAGTACTTC,CASRGGNSGLYQETQYF
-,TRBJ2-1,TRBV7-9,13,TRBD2,TGCTTCGAGGTTAGCGGGATTTACAATGAGCAGTTCTTC,CFEVSGIYNEQFF
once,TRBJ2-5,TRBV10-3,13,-,TGTGCCACCGCGGGAAGGGTCGAGGAGACCCAGTACTTC,CATAGRVEETQYF
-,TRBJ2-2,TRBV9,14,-,TGTGCCAGCAGCGCACAATATGATGGCGGGGAGCTGTTTTTT,CASSAQYDGGELFF
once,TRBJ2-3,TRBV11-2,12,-,TGTGCCAGCAGCTTAGGAGCAGATACGCAGTATTTT,CASSLGADTQYF
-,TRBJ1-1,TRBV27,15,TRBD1,TGTGCCAGCACTTCCCGATACAGGGGGAACACTGAAGCTTTCTTT,CASTSRYRGNTEAFF
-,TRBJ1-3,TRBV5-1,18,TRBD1,TGCGCCAGCAGCAACAGGACAGGGCGCTATTTCTCTGGAAACACCATATATTTT,CASSNRTGRYFSGNTIYF